The 4 T cell receptor beta chains listed next were all sequenced from one sample in a study of blood T cells in healthy people across ages. Next came a second PCR, run for about 6 to 12 cycles, which used a sample-barcoded 5' primer along with a J-beta primer mix. TCRdb used MiXCR to reprocess the 5' RACE reads, holding one entry per CDR3 protein. The sample contains 600,000 or so distinct CDR3 sequences, 25% to 30% of which appear only once. What was sequenced was blood. These receptor sequences come from an elderly woman in good health.

This clonotype was picked up a small number of times. The chain couples TRBV11-2 to TRBJ1-1; D may be TRBD1 (5 bases). Trimming pared 2 bases from V and 6 bases from J, leaving 13 bases between. The germline gives CDR1 SGHAT, CDR2 FQNNGV. The CDR3 sequence is 14 residues long. CDR3 in DNA: TGTGCCAGCAGCTTAATTTCGGCGGGGGCTGAAGCTTTCTTT. Its protein is CASSLISAGAEAFF.

Many counts were recorded for this clonotype. The rearrangement links TRBV18 to TRBJ2-3; D could derive from TRBD1 or TRBD2 (5 bases each). Looked up from germline, CDR1 is KGHSH and CDR2 is LQKENI. This CDR3 spans 16 amino acids. The V end lost 3 bases, the J end lost 0 bases, and 13 bases lay between the germline ends. This CDR3 reads CASSPSRGRSTDTQYF. In DNA form, the CDR3 reads TGTGCCAGCTCACCCTCGAGGGGCAGAAGCACAGATACGCAGTATTTT. The variable domain in full, completed from reference TRBV18 and TRBJ2-3, reads NAGVMQNPRHLVRRRGQEARLRCSPMKGHSHVYWYRQLPEEGLKFMVYLQKENIIDESGMPKERFSAEFPKEGPSILRIQQVVRGDSAAYFCASSPSRGRSTDTQYFGPGTRLTVL.

This clonotype was seen only a few times. V and J are TRBV9 and TRBJ2-2, with TRBD1 identical over 11 bases. The CDR3 length is 16 residues. J gave up 5 bases and V 3 bases, and 6 bases lay outside the gene matches. Looked up from germline, CDR1 is SGDLS and CDR2 is YYNGEE. Here the CDR3 DNA reads TGTGCCAGCAGCGCCGTAGGACAGGGGGCAACCGGGGAGCTGTTTTTT. Its translation: CASSAVGQGATGELFF.

This clonotype was observed many times. CDR3 region: CASRESGAITDTQYF. The CDR3 nucleotides read TGTGCCAGCAGGGAGAGCGGGGCTATCACAGATACGCAGTATTTT. The chain uses TRBV7-6 and TRBJ2-3, with 7 bases lining up with TRBD2. J was trimmed by 2 bases and V by 6 bases; bases with no gene match: 8. The CDR3 runs 15 residues. Per germline, CDR1 SGHVS and CDR2 FNYEAQ.